This entry describes one TCR beta chain. What it binds is unknown. TCR beta cDNA came from about 0.55 ug total RNA, primed with a constant-region primer. Three nested multiplex PCR rounds of slightly modified ARM-PCR generated TCR beta libraries. Investigators reported that the first two PCR rounds, at 10 cycles each, used TRBV1-TRBV30 forward primers with a C-beta reverse primer. TCRdb ran MiXCR on the multiplex PCR reads and lists one entry per CDR3 protein. The repertoire holds roughly 100,000 distinct CDR3 sequences, 82% seen once, with 15% to 25% in the top ten. Unsorted bulk tissue of roughly 18-31 mg yielded co-extracted RNA and DNA. In every tumor sample, viable tumor cells made up over 80%. This sample is part of a study of tumor-infiltrating lymphocytes in primary liver carcinoma. Overall study context: Both sexes were represented among patients, who were 30 to 69 years old. Roughly 3.5 to 7.13 million productive TCRbeta reads came from each sample, comparable across tissue types.

The CDR3 spans 14 residues. Germline CDR1 reads SGHAT; CDR2 reads FQNNGV. Study conclusions and caveats: About 7.5-25% of top clones, no more, were shared by all five regions.

Sequencing input: liver tumor tissue from sampling region 3. Sample subset: tumor region T3, left-lateral pole. This chain connects TRBV11-2 to TRBJ2-7; tentative D call: TRBD2 (5 bases). This sequence originates from a man in his forties or fifties with primary liver carcinoma and hepatitis B virus infection. The DNA of the CDR3 is TGTGCCAGCAGCTCTAGCAGGAACTCCTACGAGCGGTACGTC. Translation gives CASSSSRNSYERYV.